This T cell receptor beta chain was found in a study of T cells in Graves' hyperthyroidism and ophthalmopathy. CDR1 and CDR2 (germline): ENHRY, SYGVKD. Unmatched junction bases numbered 6, after V lost 5 bases and J lost 5 bases. The CDR3 consists of 14 residues. Amplified TCR beta CDR3 regions came from RNA transcripts. The primer set for the first-round RT-PCR of the TCR CDR3 was HTBI. TCRdb re-called the multiplex PCR reads through MiXCR, storing one row per CDR3 protein. This sample has 560,000 or so distinct CDR3 sequences, with more than 45% found just once. Absent ophthalmopathy progression within 18 months defined stable Graves' hyperthyroidism. Those with hyperthyroidism were 18 to 65 years old, newly diagnosed, and ill for under 2 months. A patient was excluded if there was uncontrolled infection, other autoimmune disease, pregnancy or lactation.

This sequence originates from a woman younger than 30 with Graves' hyperthyroidism. The sequencing input was peripheral blood or thyroid tissue (not recorded which). This chain uses TRBV10-3 with TRBJ2-7; the match to TRBD2 covers 10 bases. CDR3 nucleotides: TGTGCCATCAGTCCCAGCGGGAGGGCCAACGAGCAGTACTTC. Translating it yields CAISPSGRANEQYF.